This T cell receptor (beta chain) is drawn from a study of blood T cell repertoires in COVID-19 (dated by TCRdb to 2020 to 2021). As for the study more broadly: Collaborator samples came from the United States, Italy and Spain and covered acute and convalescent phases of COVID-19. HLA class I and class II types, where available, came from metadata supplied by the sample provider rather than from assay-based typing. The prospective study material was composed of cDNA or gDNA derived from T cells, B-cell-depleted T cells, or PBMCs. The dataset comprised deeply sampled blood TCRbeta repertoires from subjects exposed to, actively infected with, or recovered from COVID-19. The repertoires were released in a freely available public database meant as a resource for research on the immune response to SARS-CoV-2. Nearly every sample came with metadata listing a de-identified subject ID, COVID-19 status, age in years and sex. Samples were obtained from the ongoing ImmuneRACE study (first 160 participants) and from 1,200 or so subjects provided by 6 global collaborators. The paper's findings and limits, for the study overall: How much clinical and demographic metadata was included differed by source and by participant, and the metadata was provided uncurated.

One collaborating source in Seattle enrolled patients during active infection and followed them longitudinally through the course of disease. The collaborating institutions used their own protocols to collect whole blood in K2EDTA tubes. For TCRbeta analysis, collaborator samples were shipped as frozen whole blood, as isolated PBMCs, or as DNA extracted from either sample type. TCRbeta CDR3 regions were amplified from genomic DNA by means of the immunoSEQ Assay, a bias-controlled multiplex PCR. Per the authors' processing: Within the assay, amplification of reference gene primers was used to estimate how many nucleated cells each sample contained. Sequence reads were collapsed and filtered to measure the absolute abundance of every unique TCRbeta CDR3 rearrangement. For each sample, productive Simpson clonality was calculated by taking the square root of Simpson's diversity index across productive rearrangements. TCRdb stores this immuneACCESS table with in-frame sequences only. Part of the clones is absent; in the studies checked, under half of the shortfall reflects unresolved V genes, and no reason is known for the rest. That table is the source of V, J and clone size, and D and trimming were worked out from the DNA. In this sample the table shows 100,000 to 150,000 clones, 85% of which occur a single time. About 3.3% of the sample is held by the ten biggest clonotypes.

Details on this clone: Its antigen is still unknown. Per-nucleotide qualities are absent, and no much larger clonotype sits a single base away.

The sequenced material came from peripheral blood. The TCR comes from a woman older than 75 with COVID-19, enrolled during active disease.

The nucleotide sequence reads as follows: TGTGCCAGCAGCCAGGGGAATCAGCCCCAGCATTTT. Its translation reads: CASSQGNQPQHF. Recombination connected TRBV5-5 to TRBJ1-5, with TRBD1 as a weak D call on 6 bases. V gives up 4 bases and J gives up 4 bases, and the segment between their germline ends measures 6 bases. The CDR3 spans 12 residues, from the cysteine through the phenylalanine. Solely the CDR3 DNA is kept, with 36 bases framed from the first base. As encoded in the germline V gene (reference sequence), CDR1 is SGHKS while CDR2 is YYEKEE.